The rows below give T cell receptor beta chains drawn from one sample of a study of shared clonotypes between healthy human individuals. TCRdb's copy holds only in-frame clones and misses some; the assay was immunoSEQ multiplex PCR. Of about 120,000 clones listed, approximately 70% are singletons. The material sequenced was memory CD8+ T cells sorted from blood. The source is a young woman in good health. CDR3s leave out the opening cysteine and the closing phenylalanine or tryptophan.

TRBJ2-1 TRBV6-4 ASSDSTSGAVNEQF
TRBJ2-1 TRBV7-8 ASSSNDRGQYNEQF
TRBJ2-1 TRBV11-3 ASSLTPSLNEQF
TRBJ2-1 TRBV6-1 ASSEGQAGGWWQF
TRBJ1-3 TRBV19 ASSNGLSGNTIY
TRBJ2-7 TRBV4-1 ASSHIRGSYEQY
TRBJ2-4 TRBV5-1 ASSPSTSGRAKNIQY
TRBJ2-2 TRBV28 ASSLLLNTGELF
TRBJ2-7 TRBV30 AWSFDPYEQY
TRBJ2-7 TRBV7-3 ASRKGPTYEQY
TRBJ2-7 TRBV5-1 ASSAGTSHYEQY
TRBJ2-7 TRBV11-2 ASSLSRTEIYEQY
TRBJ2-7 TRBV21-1 ASRPLYLPYEQY
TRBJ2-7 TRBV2 ASIDSYEQY
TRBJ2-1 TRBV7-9 ASSSTRGQSSYNEQF
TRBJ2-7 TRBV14 ASSQEPRTSYEQY
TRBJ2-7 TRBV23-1 ASSRPGSEQY
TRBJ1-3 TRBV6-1 ASSEPPGGGTGNTIY
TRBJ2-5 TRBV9 ASSVAGVAGGPGETQY
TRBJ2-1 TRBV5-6 ASSFTSEQF
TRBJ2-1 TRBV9 ASSERTSGTYYNEQF
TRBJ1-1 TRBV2 ASRETAQNTEAF
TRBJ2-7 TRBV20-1 SASATDEQY
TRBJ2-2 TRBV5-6 ASSRSLARAANTGELF
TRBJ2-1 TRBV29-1 SVEEWTSGRLNEQF
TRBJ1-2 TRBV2 ASSEDWTGGGGYT
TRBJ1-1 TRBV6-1 ASRDSNTEAF
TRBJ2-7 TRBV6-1 ATYWGFEY
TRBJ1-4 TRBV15 ATSRGPGQTNEKLF
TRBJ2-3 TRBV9 ASSVDFGTTDTQY
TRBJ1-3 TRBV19 ASTVGHRNSGNTIY
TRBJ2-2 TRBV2 ASNPGGLATGELF
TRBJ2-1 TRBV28 ASSFSGRPSYNEQF
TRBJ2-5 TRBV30 AWTAQGTQY
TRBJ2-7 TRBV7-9 ASRIAGQPYPYEQY
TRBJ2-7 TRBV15 ATSAQTGTGGHEQY
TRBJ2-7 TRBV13 ASSLRHDEQY
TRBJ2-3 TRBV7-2 ASSLAIGRTDTQY
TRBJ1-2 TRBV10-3 AISGLKGQVDYGYT
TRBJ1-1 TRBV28 ASSATGTTEAF
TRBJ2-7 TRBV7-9 ASSLGMTGLSSEQY
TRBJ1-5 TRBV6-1 ASSEGQGSPQPQH
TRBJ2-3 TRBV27 ASRRTSADTQY
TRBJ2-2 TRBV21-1 ASSKRQGKAGELF
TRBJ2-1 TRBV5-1 ASSLHSSPQF
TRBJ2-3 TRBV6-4 ASSEGTSGTDTQY
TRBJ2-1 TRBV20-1 SAGAYNEQF
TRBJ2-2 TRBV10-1 ATRDGGELF
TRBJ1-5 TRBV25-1 ASNRGNQPQH
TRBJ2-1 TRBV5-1 ASSTSSGSYNEQF
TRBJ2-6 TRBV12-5 ASGSSGCRTSRANVLT
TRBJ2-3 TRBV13 ASSPGTGGGDTQY
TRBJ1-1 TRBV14 ASSFGFGVRTEAF
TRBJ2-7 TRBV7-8 ASSLELGTSYEQY
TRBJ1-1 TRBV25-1 ASSERTGKTEAF